The 10 T cell receptor beta chains given below trace back to one sample, sequenced in a study of post-analysis software for immune sequencing data (dated by TCRdb to about 2015). The receptor library was made with PCR. Sequencing relied on an Illumina HiSeq 2500. Unique molecular identifiers were incorporated into TCR beta cDNA libraries to reduce PCR and sequencing biases. TCRdb applied fastp at Q25 and MiXCR to the public reads, then kept only in-frame beta chains. A single entry per CDR3 protein holds the most common genes and DNA from its merged rows. Counted in this sample were around 710,000 distinct CDR3 sequences; roughly 46% of them appeared once. The ten largest clones take up approximately 5% of the sample. Their specific antigens are unknown. Study-wide conclusions, independent of this receptor: Significantly higher frequencies in patients than in controls were found for roughly 5 TRBV segments, including TRBV5-6, TRBV5-1 and TRBV20-1.

Sequenced material: blood. All receptors derive from a girl between 5 and 17 years old with multiple sclerosis.

In the case of this clonotype: One end of the junction is discordant with germline, which a read error may explain. This sequence joins TRBV4-3 and TRBJ2-1; 11 bases line up with TRBD2. This CDR3 has 17 amino acids. CDR1 LGHNA and CDR2 YSLEER come from the germline V gene. The CDR3 nucleotides are TGCGCCAGCAGCCCTCGTTCACTAGCGGGAGCAGTCAATGGGCAGTTCTTC. Protein: CASSPRSLAGAVNGQFF.

DNA of the CDR3: TGCAGGACCTTTGTGGGCACAGATACGCAGTATTTT. Translating it yields CRTFVGTDTQYF. The chain combines TRBV20-1 with TRBJ2-3, with unresolved D. This CDR3 contains 12 residues. CDR1 and CDR2 from the germline V gene are DFQATT and SNEGSKA (reference sequence).

J is TRBJ2-5 and V is TRBV12-3 or TRBV12-4; either TRBD1 or TRBD2 may fit D (6 bases each). The V end lost 2 bases, the J end lost 5 bases, and 12 bases lay between the germline ends. The CDR3 runs 14 residues. The CDR3 reads CASSLWGDKETQYF. The CDR3 DNA reads TGTGCCAGCAGTTTATGGGGGGACAAGGAGACCCAGTACTTC.

This rearrangement joins TRBV29-1 to TRBJ2-5; TRBD2 aligns across 14 bases. The J call may be wrong; the DNA end is better matched by TRBJ2-7. Germline values: CDR1 SQVTM, CDR2 ANQGSEA. This CDR3 spans 15 amino acids. The CDR3 sequence is CSVDGGTSGGYEQYF. CDR3 bases: TGCAGCGTTGATGGGGGGACTAGCGGGGGCTACGAGCAGTACTTC.

The V gene is TRBV12-3 or TRBV12-4, the J gene TRBJ2-7; D might be TRBD2 (6 bases). V was cut by 7 bases and J by 0 bases, with 16 bases left in between. This CDR3 has 15 amino acids. The CDR3 loop reads CASNPGTLSSYEQYF. The CDR3 coding sequence is TGTGCCAGCAATCCCGGGACTTTGAGCTCCTACGAGCAGTACTTC.

This chain links TRBV9 with TRBJ2-5; maybe TRBD2 (5 bases). This CDR3 is 14 amino acids long. CDR1 is SGDLS and CDR2 is YYNGEE in the germline V gene. Trimming cost V 4 bases and J 3 bases, with 13 bases left between them. Here the CDR3 reads CASSPGNREETQYF. The CDR3 region has the DNA TGTGCCAGCAGCCCGGGGAATCGGGAAGAGACCCAGTACTTC.

The chain is built from TRBV28 and TRBJ2-7, with 8 bases identical to TRBD2. V lost 2 bases, J lost 0 bases, and 3 bases stayed unmatched. From germline, CDR1 is MDHEN and CDR2 SYDVKM. This CDR3 contains 15 residues. CDR3 DNA: TGTGCCAGCAGTTTAGCGGGAGGCATCTCCTACGAGCAGTACTTC. Translation: CASSLAGGISYEQYF.

The chain joins TRBV9 to TRBJ2-3, with 9 bases matching TRBD2. Germline trimming cut 0 bases from V and 2 bases from J; bases unmatched to any gene: 4. Germline CDR1 reads SGDLS; CDR2 reads YYNGEE. The CDR3 runs to 16 residues. In DNA form, the CDR3 reads TGTGCCAGCAGCGTAGAAGTAGCGGGAGCCACAGATACGCAGTATTTT. This gives the protein CASSVEVAGATDTQYF.

The chain joins TRBV3-1 to TRBJ1-1; TRBD1 might be the D (5 bases). CDR1 and CDR2 (germline): LGHDT, YNNKEL (reference sequence). The V gene lost 3 bases and the J gene lost 7 bases, with 12 bases spanning the gap. The CDR3 is 13 amino acids. The CDR3 here is CASSQTAGGEAFF. The CDR3 nucleotides are TGTGCCAGCAGCCAGACGGCCGGGGGTGAAGCTTTCTTT.

This clonotype was seen only a few times. The chain recombines TRBV5-1 with TRBJ2-1; D may match TRBD1 or TRBD2 (5 bases each). Germline CDR1 reads SGHRS; CDR2 reads YFSETQ. This CDR3 region has 12 residues. V lost 0 bases, J lost 12 bases, and 10 bases lay in between. The CDR3: CASSLDPGTQFF. The CDR3 DNA reads as TGCGCCAGCAGCTTGGATCCGGGGACGCAGTTCTTC.